The 25 T cell receptor beta chains below all came from one sample that was sequenced in a study of human T cells and chemical hapten exposure. TCRdb ran MiXCR on the RACE reads and lists one entry per CDR3 protein. Of around 350,000 distinct CDR3 sequences in the sample, 4.5% to 5.5% were seen once. The time point: pre-sensitization, week 0. Sample treatment: therapeutic diphenylcyclopropenone sensitization with weekly scalp DPC. Here the sequenced sample was whole blood, taken in connection with sensitization to the hapten diphenylcyclopropenone (DPC). These TCRs come from a woman aged 18-30 years with alopecia areata. Some clones in this sample may be carry-over from other donors' samples.

The V and J genes are TRBV2 and TRBJ2-7, with 8 bases matching TRBD1. The length of the CDR3 is 15 residues. From germline, CDR1 is SNHLY and CDR2 FYNNEI. The J segment lost 3 bases and the V segment lost 4 bases, leaving 8 bases of the junction unmatched. The CDR3 region is CASSATGGISYEQYF. The CDR3 nucleotides read TGTGCCAGCAGTGCCACAGGGGGGATCAGCTACGAGCAGTACTTC. Complete variable domain (other parts from reference TRBV2 and TRBJ2-7): EPEVTQTPSHQVTQMGQEVILRCVPISNHLYFYWYRQILGQKVEFLVSFYNNEISEKSEIFDDQFSVERPDGSNFTLKIRSTKLEDSAMYFCASSATGGISYEQYFGPGTRLTVT.

This clonotype was counted a few times. This chain connects TRBV18 to TRBJ1-2, with a weak D call TRBD1 (5 bases). V lost 3 bases and J 2 bases, leaving 16 bases between the germline ends. CDR3 length: 16 amino acids. The germline V gene encodes CDR1 KGHSH and CDR2 LQKENI. The chain's CDR3 is CASSPLDKPLNYGYTF. As DNA, the CDR3 is TGTGCCAGCTCACCCTTGGACAAACCCTTGAACTATGGCTACACCTTC. The full variable domain, in which reference TRBV18 and TRBJ1-2 provide the parts outside the CDR3, is NAGVMQNPRHLVRRRGQEARLRCSPMKGHSHVYWYRQLPEEGLKFMVYLQKENIIDESGMPKERFSAEFPKEGPSILRIQQVVRGDSAAYFCASSPLDKPLNYGYTFGSGTRLTVV.

The chain couples TRBV5-4 to TRBJ2-7; unclear D gene. The V and J ends lost 3 bases and 6 bases respectively, with 10 bases between them. In germline, CDR1 is SGHNT, CDR2 YYREEE (reference sequence). The CDR3 runs 12 residues. CDR3 in amino acids: CASSSFSGEQYF. CDR3 nucleotide sequence: TGTGCCAGCAGCTCCTTTAGTGGCGAGCAGTACTTC. Full variable domain (remainder filled in from reference TRBV5-4 and TRBJ2-7): ETGVTQSPTHLIKTRGQQVTLRCSSQSGHNTVSWYQQALGQGPQFIFQYYREEENGRGNFPPRFSGLQFPNYSSELNVNALELDDSALYLCASSSFSGEQYFGPGTRLTVT.

This clonotype appeared many times. This chain links TRBV6-5 with TRBJ1-2; 11 bases align to TRBD1. Germline-derived CDR1 and CDR2 are MNHEY and SVGAGI. The CDR3 sequence is 16 residues long. V lost 7 bases and J lost 4; bases outside the gene matches: 11. The CDR3: CASTGAGQGDFYGYTF. The CDR3, as DNA: TGTGCCAGCACCGGGGCGGGACAGGGGGATTTCTATGGCTACACCTTC.

The V and J genes are TRBV15 and TRBJ2-7; 10 bases map to TRBD2. The CDR3 extends over 17 amino acids. Trimming removed 0 bases from V and 4 bases from J; junction bases left unmatched: 9. CDR1 and CDR2 from the germline V gene are LNHNV and YYDKDF (reference sequence). The CDR3: CATSRETGVLAGYEQYF. DNA of the CDR3: TGTGCCACCAGCAGAGAAACAGGGGTACTAGCGGGGTACGAGCAGTACTTC.

This clonotype was seen only a few times. The chain employs TRBV6-5 and TRBJ1-5; D not resolved. The CDR3 totals 13 residues. The ends were cut back, 0 bases at V and 5 bases at J, with 5 bases in the middle. The germline V gene has CDR1 MNHEY and CDR2 SVGAGI. CDR3 region: CASSYSSHQPQHF. The CDR3, as DNA: TGTGCCAGCAGTTACTCGAGCCATCAGCCCCAGCATTTT.

V gene TRBV24-1 combines with J gene TRBJ1-6; D gene ambiguous. The CDR3 runs 12 residues. V gave up 2 bases and J gave up 5 bases, with 0 bases separating them. Germline CDR1 reads KGHDR; CDR2 reads SFDVKD. CDR3 protein: CATSDYNSPLHF. DNA of the CDR3: TGTGCCACCAGTGATTATAATTCACCCCTCCACTTT.

This clonotype was picked up many times. The chain joins TRBV29-1 to TRBJ2-3; TRBD2 matches at 11 bases. Unmatched junction bases numbered 5, after V lost 2 bases and J lost 4 bases. This CDR3 spans 15 amino acids. Germline V CDR1 and CDR2: SQVTM, ANQGSEA. The CDR3 spells CSVEYLAGGSDTQYF. As DNA, the CDR3 is TGCAGCGTTGAATATCTAGCGGGGGGTTCAGATACGCAGTATTTT.

This clonotype showed up many times. The rearrangement uses TRBV6-2 or TRBV6-3 and TRBJ1-1, with D maybe TRBD1 (5 bases). Germline V gene lookup returns CDR1 MNHEY and CDR2 SVGEGT. CDR3 length equals 12 residues. Trimming stripped 6 bases from V and 9 bases from J, with 14 bases between. The CDR3 DNA follows: TGTGCCAGCAGCAACCGGGGCCTTCAAGCTTTCTTT. Amino acids: CASSNRGLQAFF.

This clonotype was seen only a few times. The V and J genes are TRBV6-2 or TRBV6-3 and TRBJ2-7; D may be TRBD1 (6 bases). The CDR3 loop spans 14 amino acids. Per germline, CDR1 MNHEY and CDR2 SVGEGT. V lost 5 bases, J lost 4 bases, and 15 bases lay in between. CDR3 bases: TGTGCCAGCAGTCCTCGGACAGATTCTTACGAGCAGTACTTC. This encodes CASSPRTDSYEQYF.

This clonotype came up many times. This chain connects TRBV7-8 to TRBJ1-1, with TRBD1 identical over 8 bases. This CDR3 spans 14 amino acids. Germline V gene sequence: CDR1 SGHVS, CDR2 FQNEAQ. J lost 4 bases, V lost 3 bases, and 4 bases had no gene match. In nucleotides, the CDR3 is TGTGCCAGCAGCTTGACAGGGGCGAGCACTGAAGCTTTCTTT. Its protein is CASSLTGASTEAFF.

J is TRBJ1-2 and V is TRBV10-3, with TRBD1 matching 10 bases. CDR3 length equals 14 residues. From germline, CDR1 is ENHRY and CDR2 SYGVKD. Trimming removed 7 bases from V and 4 bases from J; junction bases left unmatched: 6. The CDR3 reads CAITGTGEAYGYTF. The CDR3 DNA is TGTGCCATCACCGGGACAGGGGAGGCCTATGGCTACACCTTC.

This clonotype appeared many times. This chain links TRBV5-6 with TRBJ2-3; possible D gene TRBD2, 5 bases. The germline gives CDR1 SGHDT, CDR2 YYEEEE. The CDR3 consists of 10 residues. Trimming took off 7 bases at V and 7 bases at J, with 7 bases between the two ends. The CDR3 spells CASGRNTQYF. The CDR3 nucleotides read TGTGCCAGCGGGAGAAATACGCAGTATTTT. The full variable domain, rest sourced from reference TRBV5-6 and TRBJ2-3, is DAGVTQSPTHLIKTRGQQVTLRCSPKSGHDTVSWYQQALGQGPQFIFQYYEEEERQRGNFPDRFSGHQFPNYSSELNVNALLLGDSALYLCASGRNTQYFGPGTRLTVL.

To note about this clonotype: A much larger clone sits a single nucleotide away, making a read error possible. This rearrangement joins TRBV4-3 to TRBJ2-3, with D tentatively TRBD2 (5 bases). V gave up 2 bases and J gave up 10 bases, with 16 bases separating them. CDR3 size: 14 residues. Germline loops: CDR1 LGHNA, CDR2 YSLEER. This CDR3 is CASSQREGSDSQYF. The CDR3 DNA sequence: TGCGCCAGCAGCCAACGAGAAGGGAGCGATTCGCAGTATTTT.

This clonotype was seen a few times. The genes are TRBV6-2 or TRBV6-3 and TRBJ2-2; TRBD2 aligns across 8 bases. This CDR3 comprises 17 residues. Germline-derived CDR1 and CDR2 are MNHEY and SVGEGT. V lost 7 bases to trimming and J lost 1 base; unmatched junction nucleotides: 11. CDR3: CASKSATTSENTGELFF. The DNA for the CDR3 is TGTGCCAGCAAGTCCGCCACGACTAGCGAGAACACCGGGGAGCTGTTTTTT.

This clonotype was seen repeatedly, ten times or more. The CDR3 DNA is TGTGCCAGCAAAGCCGGGGGAGCTAGCACAGATACGCAGTATTTT. Translation gives CASKAGGASTDTQYF. This chain uses TRBV9 with TRBJ2-3, with D possibly matching TRBD2 (6 bases). The CDR3 is made up of 15 amino acids. Germline loops: CDR1 SGDLS, CDR2 YYNGEE. The ends were cut back, 6 bases at V and 0 bases at J, with 14 bases in the middle.

The CDR3 sequence: CASSLVPGMDSPLHF. The DNA of the CDR3 is TGTGCCAGCAGCTTAGTCCCAGGAATGGATTCACCCCTCCACTTT. The chain links TRBV7-2 to TRBJ1-6; D is unclear. This CDR3 spans 15 amino acids. V shed 1 base and J shed 8 bases, with 12 bases lying between them. Germline V gives CDR1 SGHTA, CDR2 FQGNSA.

This clonotype was detected only a few times. V gene TRBV5-1 combines with J gene TRBJ1-1; no clear D gene. V was clipped by 4 bases and J by 5 bases, with 21 bases between them. Germline values: CDR1 SGHRS, CDR2 YFSETQ. CDR3 size: 16 residues. The CDR3, as DNA: TGCGCCAGCAGCCCTGGAGCGGGAGGCCTGAGAACTGAAGCTTTCTTT. This codes for CASSPGAGGLRTEAFF.

This clonotype was seen more than once but under ten times. The chain has TRBV6-2 or TRBV6-3 and TRBJ1-5; 10 bases agree with TRBD1. V lost 2 bases, J lost 6 bases, and 7 bases stayed unmatched. CDR1 is MNHEY, CDR2 SVGEGT, per germline. This CDR3 contains 16 residues. CDR3 bases: TGTGCCAGCAGTTACCAGGGGACAGGGGCGCTTCAGCCCCAGCATTTT. It translates to CASSYQGTGALQPQHF.

This clonotype has only a few counts. The chain couples TRBV6-6 to TRBJ1-4; no clear D. Trimming pared 6 bases from V and 5 bases from J, leaving 22 bases between. Germline V lookup: CDR1 MNHNY, CDR2 SVGAGI (reference sequence). The CDR3 has 17 residues. For the CDR3, the DNA is TGTGCCAGCAGCTACACCTTGTATCCGGGAAAAAATGAAAAACTGTTTTTT. Amino acids: CASSYTLYPGKNEKLFF.

This rearrangement joins TRBV19 to TRBJ1-4; the match to TRBD1 covers 11 bases. The CDR3 spans 17 residues. Per the germline V gene, CDR1 is LNHDA and CDR2 is SQIVND (reference sequence). Losses at the gene ends were 5 bases for V and 8 bases for J; bases not matched to a gene: 13. CDR3 amino acids: CASSSRDRGFIIEKLFF. In nucleotides, the CDR3 is TGTGCCAGTAGTTCCCGGGACAGGGGGTTCATCATCGAAAAACTGTTTTTT.

This clonotype was detected many times. The chain's CDR3 is CASNTDPSNSPLHF. CDR3 nucleotides: TGTGCCAGCAACACGGACCCCAGCAATTCACCCCTCCACTTT. V and J are TRBV28 and TRBJ1-6; D is ambiguous. The CDR3 runs 14 residues. Germline-derived CDR1 and CDR2 are MDHEN and SYDVKM. V was shortened by 7 bases and J by 7 bases, with 14 bases between the two germline ends.

This clonotype was seen repeatedly, ten times or more. The rearrangement uses TRBV18 and TRBJ2-3; 8 bases fit TRBD2. From germline, CDR1 is KGHSH and CDR2 LQKENI. This CDR3 contains 15 residues. With V trimmed by 4 bases and J by 4 bases, 7 bases remained unmatched. The chain's CDR3 is CASSRDSGVSDTQYF. The CDR3 nucleotides are TGTGCCAGCTCACGGGATAGCGGGGTCTCAGATACGCAGTATTTT.

The sample holds many counts of this clonotype. Mismatch with germline at one junction end may stem from a read error. J is TRBJ2-5 and V is TRBV27; D gene unclear. CDR3 size: 12 residues. Germline V lookup: CDR1 MNHEY, CDR2 SMNVEV (reference sequence). CDR3 amino acids: CASSPDHETQYF. DNA for the CDR3: TGTGCCAGCAGCCCCGACCACGAGACCCAGTACTTC.

This chain connects TRBV19 to TRBJ1-1; D not certain. CDR1 and CDR2 from the germline V gene are LNHDA and SQIVND (reference sequence). V lost 7 bases to trimming and J lost 3 bases, with 24 bases between them. The CDR3 contains 17 residues. DNA for the CDR3: TGTGCCAGTATCGCTGGATACCTACGTGGCTGGGACACTGAAGCTTTCTTT. Its translation is CASIAGYLRGWDTEAFF. The full variable domain, rest sourced from reference TRBV19 and TRBJ1-1, is DGGITQSPKYLFRKEGQNVTLSCEQNLNHDAMYWYRQDPGQGLRLIYYSQIVNDFQKGDIAEGYSVSREKKESFPLTVTSAQKNPTAFYLCASIAGYLRGWDTEAFFGQGTRLTVV.